The clone carrying this T cell receptor beta chain was seen once. Its matching antigen is unknown. The data were obtained in a study of shared clonotypes between healthy human individuals. Regarding the study as a whole: Naive subsets generally exceeded memory subsets in estimated richness.

Clones were sequenced by immunoSEQ multiplex PCR, and TCRdb holds only the in-frame ones, with some missing. The table records 2 million to 2.5 million clones, approximately 96% of them present only once. This CDR3 is 14 amino acids long. CDR1 and CDR2 from the germline V gene are SGHAT and FQNNGV. Trimming took 2 bases from V and 3 from J, leaving 8 bases between them. V gene TRBV11-2 combines with J gene TRBJ1-5; D not certain. The receptor was isolated from a man younger than 35 in good health. Sequencing was carried out using naive CD4+ T cells sorted from blood. This sample's subset: CD45RA+ positively selected. CDR3 in amino acids: CASSLYGNNQPQHF. CDR3 bases: TGTGCCAGCAGCTTATACGGCAACAATCAGCCCCAGCATTTT.